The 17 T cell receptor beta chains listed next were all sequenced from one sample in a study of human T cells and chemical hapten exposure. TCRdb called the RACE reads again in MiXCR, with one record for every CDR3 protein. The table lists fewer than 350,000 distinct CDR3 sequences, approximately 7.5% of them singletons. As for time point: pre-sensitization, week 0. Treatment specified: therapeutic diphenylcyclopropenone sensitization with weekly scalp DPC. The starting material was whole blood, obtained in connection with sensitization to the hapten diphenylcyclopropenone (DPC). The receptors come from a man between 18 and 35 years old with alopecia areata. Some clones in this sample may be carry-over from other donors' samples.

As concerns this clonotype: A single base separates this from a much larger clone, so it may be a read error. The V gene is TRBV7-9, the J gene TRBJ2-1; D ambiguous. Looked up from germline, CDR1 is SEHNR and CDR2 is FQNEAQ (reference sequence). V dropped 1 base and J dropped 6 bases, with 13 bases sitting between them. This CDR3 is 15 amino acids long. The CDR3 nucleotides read TGTGCCAGCAGCTTAGAACGGCACACCTGCAATGAGCAGTTCTTC. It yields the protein CASSLERHTCNEQFF.

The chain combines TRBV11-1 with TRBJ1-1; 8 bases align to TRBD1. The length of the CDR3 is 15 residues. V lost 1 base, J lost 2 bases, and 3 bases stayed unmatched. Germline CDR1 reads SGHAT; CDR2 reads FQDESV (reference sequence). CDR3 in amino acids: CASSLGQGPNTEAFF. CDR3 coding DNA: TGTGCCAGCAGCTTAGGACAGGGGCCAAACACTGAAGCTTTCTTT.

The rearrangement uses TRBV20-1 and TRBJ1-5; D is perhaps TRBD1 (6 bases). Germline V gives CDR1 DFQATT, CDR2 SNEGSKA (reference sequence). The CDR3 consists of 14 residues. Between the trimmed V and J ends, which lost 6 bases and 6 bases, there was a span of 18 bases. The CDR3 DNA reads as TGCAGTGCCACATTGAGCAGGGGATTTCAGCCCCAGCATTTT. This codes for CSATLSRGFQPQHF.

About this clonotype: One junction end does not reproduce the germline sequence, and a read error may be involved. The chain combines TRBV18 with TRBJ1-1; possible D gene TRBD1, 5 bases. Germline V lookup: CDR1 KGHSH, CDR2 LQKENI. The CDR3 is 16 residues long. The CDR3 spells CANSLSSLQVNTEAFF. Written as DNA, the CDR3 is TGTGCCAACTCACTCTCTTCGCTACAGGTGAACACTGAAGCTTTCTTT.

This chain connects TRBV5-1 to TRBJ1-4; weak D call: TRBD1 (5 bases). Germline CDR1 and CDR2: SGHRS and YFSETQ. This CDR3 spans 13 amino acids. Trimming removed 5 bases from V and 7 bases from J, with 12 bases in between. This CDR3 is CASSRRDGEKLFF. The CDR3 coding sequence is TGCGCCAGCAGTAGAAGGGACGGTGAAAAACTGTTTTTT. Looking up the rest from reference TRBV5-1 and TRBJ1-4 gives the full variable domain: KAGVTQTPRYLIKTRGQQVTLSCSPISGHRSVSWYQQTPGQGLQFLFEYFSETQRNKGNFPGRFSGRQFSNSRSEMNVSTLELGDSALYLCASSRRDGEKLFFGSGTQLSVL.

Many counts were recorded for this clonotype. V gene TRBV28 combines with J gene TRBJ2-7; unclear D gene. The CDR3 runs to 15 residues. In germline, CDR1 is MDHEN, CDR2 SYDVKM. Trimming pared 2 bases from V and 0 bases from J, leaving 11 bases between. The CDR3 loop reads CASSLASASSYEQYF. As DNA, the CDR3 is TGTGCCAGCAGTTTAGCCAGCGCGAGCTCCTACGAGCAGTACTTC.

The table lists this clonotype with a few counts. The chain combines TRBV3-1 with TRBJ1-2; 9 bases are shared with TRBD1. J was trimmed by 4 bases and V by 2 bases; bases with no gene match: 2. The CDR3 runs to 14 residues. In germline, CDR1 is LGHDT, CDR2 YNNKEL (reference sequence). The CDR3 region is CASSQLTGGYGYTF. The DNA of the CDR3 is TGTGCCAGCAGCCAACTGACAGGGGGCTATGGCTACACCTTC.

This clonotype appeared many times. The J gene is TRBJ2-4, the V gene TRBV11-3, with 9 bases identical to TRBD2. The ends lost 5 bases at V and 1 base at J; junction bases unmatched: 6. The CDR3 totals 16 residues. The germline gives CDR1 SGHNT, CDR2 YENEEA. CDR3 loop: CASSPRTSDAKNIQYF. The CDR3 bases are TGTGCCAGCAGCCCCCGGACTAGCGATGCCAAAAACATTCAGTACTTC.

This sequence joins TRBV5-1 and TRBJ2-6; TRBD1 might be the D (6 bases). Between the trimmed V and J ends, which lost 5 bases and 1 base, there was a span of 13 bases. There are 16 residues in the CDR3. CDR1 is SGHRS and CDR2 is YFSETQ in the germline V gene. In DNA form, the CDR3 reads TGCGCCAGCAGACGGGACATCGGATCTGGGGCCAACGTCCTGACTTTC. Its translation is CASRRDIGSGANVLTF.

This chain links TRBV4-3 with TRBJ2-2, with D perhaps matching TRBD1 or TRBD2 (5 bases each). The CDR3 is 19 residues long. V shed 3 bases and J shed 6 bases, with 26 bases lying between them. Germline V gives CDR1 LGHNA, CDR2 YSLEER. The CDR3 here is CASSHKPRGPENIPGELFF. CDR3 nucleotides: TGCGCCAGCAGCCACAAACCCCGGGGACCGGAAAACATTCCCGGGGAGCTGTTTTTT.

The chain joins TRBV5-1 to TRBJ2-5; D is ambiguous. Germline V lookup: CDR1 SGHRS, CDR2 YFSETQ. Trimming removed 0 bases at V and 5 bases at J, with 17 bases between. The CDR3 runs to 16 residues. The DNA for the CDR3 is TGCGCCAGCAGCTTGGTTGATCGTCAACGGGTGGAGACCCAGTACTTC. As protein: CASSLVDRQRVETQYF.

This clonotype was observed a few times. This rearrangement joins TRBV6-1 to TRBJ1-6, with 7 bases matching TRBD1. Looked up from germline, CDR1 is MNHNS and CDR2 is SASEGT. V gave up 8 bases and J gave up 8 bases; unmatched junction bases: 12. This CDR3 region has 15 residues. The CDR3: CASGWETGVDSPLHF. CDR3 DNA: TGTGCCAGCGGTTGGGAAACAGGGGTAGATTCACCCCTCCACTTT.

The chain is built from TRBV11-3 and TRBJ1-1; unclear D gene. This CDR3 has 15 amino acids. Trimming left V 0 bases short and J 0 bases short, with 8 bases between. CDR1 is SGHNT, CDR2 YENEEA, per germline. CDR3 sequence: CASSLEGSMNTEAFF. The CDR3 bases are TGTGCCAGCAGCTTAGAGGGCAGCATGAACACTGAAGCTTTCTTT.

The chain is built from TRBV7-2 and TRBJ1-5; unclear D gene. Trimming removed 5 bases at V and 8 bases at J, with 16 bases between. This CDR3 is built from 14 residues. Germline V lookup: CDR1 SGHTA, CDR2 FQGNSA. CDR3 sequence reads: CASSTTAREEPQHF. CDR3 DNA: TGTGCCAGCAGCACCACGGCAAGGGAAGAGCCCCAGCATTTT.

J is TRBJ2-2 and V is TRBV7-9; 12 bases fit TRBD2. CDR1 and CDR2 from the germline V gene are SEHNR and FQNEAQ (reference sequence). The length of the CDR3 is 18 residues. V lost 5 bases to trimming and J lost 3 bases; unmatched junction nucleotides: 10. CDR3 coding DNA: TGTGCCAGCAGCGCTCGACTAGCGGGGGTTATGGACACCGGGGAGCTGTTTTTT. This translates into CASSARLAGVMDTGELFF. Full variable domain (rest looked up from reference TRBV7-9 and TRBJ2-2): DTGVSQNPRHKITKRGQNVTFRCDPISEHNRLYWYRQTLGQGPEFLTYFQNEAQLEKSRLLSDRFSAERPKGSFSTLEIQRTEQGDSAMYLCASSARLAGVMDTGELFFGEGSRLTVL.

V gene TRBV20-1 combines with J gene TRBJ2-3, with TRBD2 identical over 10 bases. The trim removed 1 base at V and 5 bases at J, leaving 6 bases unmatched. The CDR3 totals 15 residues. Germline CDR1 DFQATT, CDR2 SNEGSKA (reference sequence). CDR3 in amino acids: CSARVAGGLEDTQYF. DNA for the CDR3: TGCAGTGCTAGAGTAGCGGGGGGCTTGGAAGATACGCAGTATTTT.

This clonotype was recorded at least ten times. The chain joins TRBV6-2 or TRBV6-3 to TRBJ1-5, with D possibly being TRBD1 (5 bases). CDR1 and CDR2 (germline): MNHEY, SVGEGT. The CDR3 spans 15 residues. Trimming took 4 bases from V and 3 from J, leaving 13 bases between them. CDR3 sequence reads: CASSFRDGPNQPQHF. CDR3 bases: TGTGCCAGCAGTTTTCGGGACGGACCCAATCAGCCCCAGCATTTT.